The 32 T cell receptor beta chains listed next were all sequenced from one sample in a study of T cells in Graves' hyperthyroidism and ophthalmopathy. Amplified TCR beta CDR3 regions came from RNA transcripts. HTBI primers were used for first-round RT-PCR of the TCR CDR3. TCRdb re-called the multiplex PCR reads with MiXCR, one entry per CDR3 protein. The repertoire includes around 390,000 distinct CDR3 sequences, about 15% of them detected once, and about 20% sits in the top ten. The sequencing input was blood. The receptors here all came from a young woman with Graves' ophthalmopathy.

Comment on this clonotype: One junction end does not reproduce the germline sequence, and a read error may be involved. V and J are TRBV7-9 and TRBJ2-7, with 8 bases matching TRBD2. From germline, CDR1 is SEHNR and CDR2 FQNEAQ (reference sequence). CDR3 size: 19 residues. In nucleotides, the CDR3 is TGTGCCAGCAGCTTAGCGTTGTCGGTGGCTAGCGGGCTCTCCCACGAGCAGTACTTC. This gives the protein CASSLALSVASGLSHEQYF. The variable domain in full, with the rest retrieved from reference TRBV7-9 and TRBJ2-7, is DTGVSQNPRHKITKRGQNVTFRCDPISEHNRLYWYRQTLGQGPEFLTYFQNEAQLEKSRLLSDRFSAERPKGSFSTLEIQRTEQGDSAMYLCASSLALSVASGLSHEQYFGPGTRLTVT.

The table lists this clonotype with a few counts. This sequence joins TRBV4-1 and TRBJ2-4; D could derive from TRBD1 or TRBD2 (5 bases each). The CDR3 is 15 amino acids. V was shortened by 0 bases and J by 0 bases, with 6 bases between the two germline ends. Germline lookup yields CDR1 MGHRA and CDR2 YSYEKL. Here the CDR3 DNA reads TGCGCCAGCAGCCAAGAAGGGACAGCCAAAAACATTCAGTACTTC. Protein product: CASSQEGTAKNIQYF.

This clonotype was recorded many times. The CDR3 sequence: CASSPTAWEQYF. The CDR3 nucleotides are TGTGCCAGCTCACCGACAGCTTGGGAGCAGTACTTC. The chain links TRBV18 to TRBJ2-7, with D maybe TRBD1 (5 bases). Between the trimmed V and J ends, which lost 3 bases and 7 bases, there was a span of 10 bases. CDR3 length equals 12 residues. Germline CDR1 KGHSH, CDR2 LQKENI.

This clonotype was seen repeatedly, ten times or more. CDR3 protein: CASSLGFRGANTGELFF. DNA for the CDR3: TGTGCCAGCAGTTTGGGGTTTCGCGGGGCGAACACCGGGGAGCTGTTTTTT. This chain joins TRBV27 and TRBJ2-2, with D possibly TRBD2 on 6 matching bases. V lost 3 bases, J lost 0 bases, and 14 bases lay in between. Looked up from germline, CDR1 is MNHEY and CDR2 is SMNVEV (reference sequence). This CDR3 spans 17 amino acids.

This clonotype occurred many times. J is TRBJ1-2 and V is TRBV7-9; 8 bases align to TRBD1. V lost 1 base to trimming and J lost 2 bases; unmatched junction nucleotides: 12. In germline, CDR1 is SEHNR, CDR2 FQNEAQ (reference sequence). The CDR3 has 18 amino acids. CDR3 region: CASSLGPPRTGNNYGYTF. For the CDR3, the DNA is TGTGCCAGCAGCTTAGGCCCCCCCAGGACAGGGAACAACTATGGCTACACCTTC.

This clonotype was recorded many times. The chain is built from TRBV6-1 and TRBJ2-1; no clear D. V gave up 5 bases and J gave up 2 bases, with 13 bases separating them. Germline lookup yields CDR1 MNHNS and CDR2 SASEGT. The CDR3 is 15 amino acids. The CDR3 region is CASSLRTETYNEQFF. DNA for the CDR3: TGTGCCAGCAGTTTAAGGACCGAGACCTACAATGAGCAGTTCTTC.

Concerning this clonotype: A much larger clone lies one base from this, so it may be a read error. The chain joins TRBV7-8 to TRBJ2-3; 7 positions agree with TRBD1. With 1 base clipped from V and 4 bases from J, the junction kept 5 bases outside the gene matches. The CDR3 is made up of 15 amino acids. Per the germline V gene, CDR1 is SGHVS and CDR2 is FQNEAQ. This CDR3 is CASSLGRQGADTQYF. The DNA of the CDR3 is TGTGCCAGCAGCTTAGGGAGACAGGGCGCAGATACGCAGTATTTT. Supplemented by reference TRBV7-8 and TRBJ2-3, the full variable domain reads GAGVSQSPRYKVAKRGQDVALRCDPISGHVSLFWYQQALGQGPEFLTYFQNEAQLDKSGLPSDRFFAERPEGSVSTLKIQRTQQEDSAVYLCASSLGRQGADTQYFGPGTRLTVL.

This clonotype was observed many times. This chain joins TRBV7-2 and TRBJ2-1, with D hard to call. The CDR3 spans 13 residues. V was pared by 2 bases and J by 3 bases, with 5 bases between. Germline values: CDR1 SGHTA, CDR2 FQGNSA. CDR3 bases: TGTGCCAGCAGCTTAAACGACTACAATGAGCAGTTCTTC. Translated, it gives CASSLNDYNEQFF.

The sample holds a few counts of this clonotype. This chain connects TRBV6-1 to TRBJ1-5; 9 nucleotides align to TRBD1. The V segment lost 6 bases and the J segment 0 bases; nucleotides outside the gene matches: 9. The CDR3 runs 17 residues. Germline V gene data show CDR1 as MNHNS and CDR2 as SASEGT. The CDR3 nucleotides are TGTGCCAGCAGCTACCGGGACAGGGTTTTTAGCAATCAGCCCCAGCATTTT. This codes for CASSYRDRVFSNQPQHF.

There are many counts of this clonotype. The gene calls are TRBV6-1 and TRBJ1-5, with unresolved D. CDR1 is MNHNS and CDR2 is SASEGT in the germline V gene. Trimming cost V 0 bases and J 7 bases, with 10 bases left between them. The CDR3 contains 14 residues. The CDR3 DNA follows: TGTGCCAGCAGTGAAGCAGGGTCCCACCAGCCCCAGCATTTT. Residues: CASSEAGSHQPQHF.

This clonotype was seen ten or more times. Here the CDR3 reads CASSVEEAGTGELFF. Here the CDR3 DNA reads TGTGCCAGCAGCGTAGAGGAGGCAGGGACCGGGGAGCTGTTTTTT. This sequence joins TRBV9 and TRBJ2-2; perhaps D is TRBD1 or TRBD2 (5 bases each). CDR1 is SGDLS, CDR2 YYNGEE, per germline. The ends were cut back, 0 bases at V and 5 bases at J, with 11 bases in the middle. The length of the CDR3 is 15 residues. Combining the CDR3 with reference TRBV9 and TRBJ2-2 gives the whole variable domain DSGVTQTPKHLITATGQRVTLRCSPRSGDLSVYWYQQSLDQGLQFLIQYYNGEERAKGNILERFSAQQFPDLHSELNLSSLELGDSALYFCASSVEEAGTGELFFGEGSRLTVL.

In this sample, this clonotype turned up many times. CDR3 loop: CARLTGNEQFF. CDR3 DNA sequence: TGTGCCAGGCTAACAGGGAATGAGCAGTTCTTC. The chain uses TRBV2 and TRBJ2-1; TRBD1 is a possible D gene (6 bases). The germline V gene has CDR1 SNHLY and CDR2 FYNNEI. Trimming left V 9 bases short and J 7 bases short, with 10 bases between. The CDR3 has 11 amino acids. Using reference TRBV2 and TRBJ2-1 for the parts outside the CDR3, the full variable domain is EPEVTQTPSHQVTQMGQEVILRCVPISNHLYFYWYRQILGQKVEFLVSFYNNEISEKSEIFDDQFSVERPDGSNFTLKIRSTKLEDSAMYFCARLTGNEQFFGPGTRLTVL.

There are many counts of this clonotype. In DNA, the CDR3 is TGTGCCAGCAGCGAATCTGAAGCTTTCTTT. Amino acid sequence: CASSESEAFF. The chain carries TRBV7-9 and TRBJ1-1; D call uncertain. The germline V gene encodes CDR1 SEHNR and CDR2 FQNEAQ (reference sequence). The CDR3 consists of 10 residues. V was clipped by 5 bases and J by 6 bases, with 4 bases between them. The complete variable domain, with remaining parts taken from reference TRBV7-9 and TRBJ1-1, reads DTGVSQNPRHKITKRGQNVTFRCDPISEHNRLYWYRQTLGQGPEFLTYFQNEAQLEKSRLLSDRFSAERPKGSFSTLEIQRTEQGDSAMYLCASSESEAFFGQGTRLTVV.

This clonotype was recorded at least ten times. The J gene is TRBJ2-6, the V gene TRBV28, with D possibly being TRBD2 (5 bases). The V and J ends lost 3 bases and 2 bases respectively, with 8 bases between them. The CDR3 spans 15 residues. CDR1 MDHEN and CDR2 SYDVKM come from the germline V gene. The CDR3 reads CASSFTRAGANVLTF. CDR3 DNA sequence: TGTGCCAGCAGTTTTACGAGGGCTGGGGCCAACGTCCTGACTTTC.

The genes are TRBV4-2 and TRBJ1-4; no reliable D call. The V end lost 0 bases, the J end lost 6 bases, and 11 bases lay between the germline ends. Germline assignment: CDR1 LGHNA and CDR2 YNFKEQ. CDR3 length equals 15 residues. The CDR3 here is CASSQDGGMDEKLFF. DNA of the CDR3: TGTGCCAGCAGCCAAGACGGAGGGATGGATGAAAAACTGTTTTTT.

As regards this clonotype: Possible read error: a much larger clone is one base away. The chain uses TRBV7-2 and TRBJ1-2; D is uncertain. The germline gives CDR1 SGHTA, CDR2 FQGNSA. The length of the CDR3 is 14 residues. The V and J ends lost 3 bases and 4 bases respectively, with 12 bases between them. CDR3: CASSFTELGYGYTF. CDR3 DNA: TGTGCCAGCAGCTTCACCGAGTTGGGCTATGGCTACACCTTC.

This clonotype was picked up many times. The chain combines TRBV29-1 with TRBJ2-1; D gene ambiguous. V gave up 3 bases and J gave up 7 bases, with 25 bases separating them. This CDR3 contains 17 residues. Germline V CDR1 and CDR2: SQVTM, ANQGSEA. CDR3 DNA sequence: TGCAGCGTTGATCCCCCTCTTAATGCCCGAGTGGGGAATGAGCAGTTCTTC. It encodes CSVDPPLNARVGNEQFF.

Comment on this clonotype: The germline gene is not matched at one end of the junction; a read error may be the cause. CDR3 DNA: TGCAGTGCTGCCGGGACAGGGTTAACGACCTATAATCCACCCCTCCACTTT. Amino acid sequence: CSAAGTGLTTYNPPLHF. The chain has TRBV20-1 and TRBJ1-6; 9 bases agree with TRBD1. CDR1 and CDR2 from the germline V gene are DFQATT and SNEGSKA (reference sequence). CDR3 length: 17 residues.

The chain carries TRBV11-2 and TRBJ2-7; D assignment may be TRBD1 or TRBD2 (5 bases each). Trimming removed 6 bases at V and 0 bases at J, with 21 bases between. The germline gives CDR1 SGHAT, CDR2 FQNNGV. This CDR3 has 17 residues. The CDR3 loop reads CASSKTLSGTLSYEQYF. DNA for the CDR3: TGTGCCAGCAGTAAAACCTTGTCCGGGACCCTCTCCTACGAGCAGTACTTC.

This clonotype was observed many times. V and J are TRBV24-1 and TRBJ1-1; no clear D gene. The CDR3 loop spans 10 amino acids. V was trimmed by 12 bases and J by 10 bases, leaving 14 bases between them. In germline, CDR1 is KGHDR, CDR2 SFDVKD. The CDR3 nucleotides read TGTGCCGGGGTGGGCATGAGAGCTTTCTTT. Protein product: CAGVGMRAFF.

This clonotype was seen repeatedly, ten times or more. The chain is built from TRBV7-2 and TRBJ1-1, with D possibly being TRBD1 (5 bases). V was trimmed by 5 bases and J by 4 bases, leaving 11 bases between them. CDR3 length: 13 amino acids. The V gene's germline CDR1 is SGHTA and CDR2 FQGNSA. CDR3 DNA: TGTGCCAGCAGCCTCGGGGCGGCCACTGAAGCTTTCTTT. Its protein is CASSLGAATEAFF.

This clonotype has ten or more counts. The chain links TRBV12-5 to TRBJ1-5, with D possibly being TRBD1 (5 bases). The CDR3 is 14 amino acids. Germline V gene lookup returns CDR1 LGHNT and CDR2 FRNRAP. V shed 6 bases and J shed 3 bases, with 12 bases lying between them. The CDR3 spells CASGGDGNNQPQHF. The CDR3 DNA sequence: TGTGCTAGTGGGGGGGACGGCAACAATCAGCCCCAGCATTTT. Combining the CDR3 with reference TRBV12-5 and TRBJ1-5 gives the whole variable domain DARVTQTPRHKVTEMGQEVTMRCQPILGHNTVFWYRQTMMQGLELLAYFRNRAPLDDSGMPKDRFSAEMPDATLATLKIQPSEPRDSAVYFCASGGDGNNQPQHFGDGTRLSIL.

The table lists this clonotype with many counts. This chain uses TRBV6-1 with TRBJ1-2; TRBD1 matches at 7 bases. The V gene end was trimmed by 7 bases and the J gene end by 6 bases; junction bases not matched to a gene: 5. From germline, CDR1 is MNHNS and CDR2 SASEGT. CDR3 size: 12 residues. CDR3 amino acids: CASNDRVDGYTF. The CDR3 coding sequence is TGTGCCAGCAACGACAGGGTAGATGGCTACACCTTC.

The V and J genes are TRBV6-1 and TRBJ1-6, with D perhaps matching TRBD1 (6 bases). In germline, CDR1 is MNHNS, CDR2 SASEGT. The CDR3 spans 15 residues. V was clipped by 6 bases and J by 5 bases, with 14 bases between them. The CDR3 coding sequence is TGTGCCAGCAGACACGGACAGCCCGATAATTCACCCCTCCACTTT. Its protein product is CASRHGQPDNSPLHF.

This clonotype appeared many times. This chain uses TRBV18 with TRBJ2-7, with 8 bases matching TRBD1. The CDR3 runs 18 residues. In germline, CDR1 is KGHSH, CDR2 LQKENI. The ends lost 4 bases at V and 2 bases at J; junction bases unmatched: 16. CDR3 sequence (DNA): TGTGCCAGCTCACAACAACGGATATTAGGGACAGGACCCTACGAGCAGTACTTC. Amino acid sequence: CASSQQRILGTGPYEQYF.

This clonotype was picked up many times. This rearrangement joins TRBV6-6 to TRBJ1-1; D call uncertain. Between the trimmed V and J ends, which lost 0 bases and 7 bases, there was a span of 6 bases. CDR3 length: 12 residues. Germline CDR1 and CDR2: MNHNY and SVGAGI (reference sequence). The CDR3 region has the DNA TGTGCCAGCAGTTACTCGTTAGGTGAAGCTTTCTTT. Translated, it gives CASSYSLGEAFF.

This chain joins TRBV2 and TRBJ2-2; D possibly uses TRBD1 or TRBD2 (6 bases each). Trimming took off 7 bases at V and 6 bases at J, with 15 bases between the two ends. Germline V lookup: CDR1 SNHLY, CDR2 FYNNEI. The CDR3 sequence is 14 residues long. Written as DNA, the CDR3 is TGTGCCAGCAACCAGGGGCGGGGAGCCGGGGAGCTGTTTTTT. This gives the protein CASNQGRGAGELFF.

This clonotype was seen many times. The chain combines TRBV7-2 with TRBJ1-5, with 9 bases lining up with TRBD1. V was pared by 5 bases and J by 3 bases, with 8 bases of the junction left unmatched. The CDR3 loop spans 16 amino acids. Germline V gene data show CDR1 as SGHTA and CDR2 as FQGNSA. CDR3 in amino acids: CASSPPGQGLNQPQHF. The CDR3 DNA sequence: TGTGCCAGCAGCCCTCCCGGACAGGGGCTCAATCAGCCCCAGCATTTT.

This clonotype was observed many times. V gene TRBV7-8 combines with J gene TRBJ2-5; 9 bases match TRBD2. J gave up 1 base and V 6 bases, and 6 bases lay outside the gene matches. Germline V gene lookup returns CDR1 SGHVS and CDR2 FQNEAQ. The CDR3 has 15 residues. The CDR3, as DNA: TGTGCCAGCAGTTATCGACTAGCGGCCCAAGAGACCCAGTACTTC. Translation: CASSYRLAAQETQYF. The whole variable domain, remainder taken from reference TRBV7-8 and TRBJ2-5, is GAGVSQSPRYKVAKRGQDVALRCDPISGHVSLFWYQQALGQGPEFLTYFQNEAQLDKSGLPSDRFFAERPEGSVSTLKIQRTQQEDSAVYLCASSYRLAAQETQYFGPGTRLLVL.

The chain employs TRBV25-1 and TRBJ2-5; D might be TRBD1 or TRBD2, each matching 5 bases. V was cut by 4 bases and J by 4 bases, with 10 bases left in between. This CDR3 contains 13 residues. The germline V gene encodes CDR1 MGHDK and CDR2 SYGVNS. The CDR3 nucleotides are TGTGCCAGCAGTGTCCCGGGGCGAGAGACCCAGTACTTC. Protein: CASSVPGRETQYF.

This clonotype was seen a single time. The CDR3 sequence: CASSRTGTAWEQYF. The CDR3 DNA reads TGTGCCAGCAGCCGGACCGGGACAGCGTGGGAGCAGTACTTC. The chain recombines TRBV5-6 with TRBJ2-7; 7 bases agree with TRBD1. The CDR3 spans 14 residues. Trimming removed 4 bases from V and 7 bases from J; junction bases left unmatched: 11. Germline CDR1 reads SGHDT; CDR2 reads YYEEEE.

In this sample, this clonotype turned up many times. The V call is TRBV12-3 or TRBV12-4, the J call TRBJ2-5, with 9 nucleotides matching TRBD2. This CDR3 contains 16 residues. The V segment lost 4 bases and the J segment 2 bases; nucleotides outside the gene matches: 8. Here the CDR3 DNA reads TGTGCCAGCAGTTACCTTAGCGGGGGTCTACAAGAGACCCAGTACTTC. Amino acids: CASSYLSGGLQETQYF.